This T cell receptor (beta chain) was identified during a study of T cells in Graves' hyperthyroidism and ophthalmopathy (dated by TCRdb to the late 2010s). Notes on the research overall: Peripheral blood samples were taken at initial diagnosis, before any treatment was given. A discovery cohort of roughly 100 patients, approximately 45 with Graves' ophthalmopathy and 55 to 60 with stable Graves' hyperthyroidism, was used to find distinguishing TCR V-J signatures. Whether ophthalmopathy could be predicted prospectively was tested in an independent validation cohort made up of about 18 hyperthyroidism patients plus 17 patients who later progressed to ophthalmopathy. The 75 to 100 discovery patients were divided at random into training and test sets in a 7:3 ratio. In addition, the study compared T-cell repertoires in thyroid tissue and in blood from a handful of Graves' hyperthyroidism patients. Following sampling, methimazole starting at 30 mg daily was given to hyperthyroidism patients, and high-dose intravenous methylprednisolone was given to ophthalmopathy patients. The paper reports TCR Vbeta CDR3 sequencing of 140 or so peripheral blood samples: under 45 ophthalmopathy, under 80 hyperthyroidism and some 17 progressor patients. General findings and caveats noted by the study authors: Most expanded thyroid clonotypes (frequency above 0.001) were also detected in blood, suggesting blood repertoires may reflect thyroid immune responses. No statistical method was used to fix the sample size in advance, and group allocation was not hidden from the investigators. Ophthalmopathy was separated from stable hyperthyroidism by a 13 V-J signature model, with around 90% sensitivity and roughly 84% specificity obtained in cross-validation and 80%/75% obtained in testing. In validation, the model predicted progression to ophthalmopathy a median of roughly 6.2 months before onset, with approximately 68% sensitivity and 72.22% specificity.

This clonotype was detected only a few times. Which antigen it targets is not known. It has no much larger one-base neighbor in the sample; base qualities were not kept. CDR3 length: 14 amino acids, cysteine to phenylalanine. Only the CDR3 region is kept as DNA, spanning 42 bases read in frame from base 1. The V and J ends are trimmed by 3 bases and 9 bases, leaving 15 bases between them. For CDR1 and CDR2, the germline V gene lists MGHRA and YSYEKL. Ophthalmopathy patients had moderately to severely active disease, Clinical Activity Score of at least 3, NOSPECS grade of at least 4, and duration under 3 months. Exclusion was applied to patients with uncontrolled infections, other autoimmune diseases, pregnancy or lactation. Diagnoses relied on clinical symptoms, serum thyroxine and TRAb, thyroid ultrasound and orbital computed tomography. PBMCs were isolated from more than 9 ml of fresh peripheral blood by Ficoll-Paque density gradient centrifugation. Total RNA was extracted with Trizol reagent, and quality was checked on an Agilent 2100 Bioanalyzer.

The TCR beta CDR3 regions were amplified from the RNA transcripts. For the first round of RT-PCR on the TCR CDR3, the HTBI primer set was used together with the Qiagen OneStep RT-PCR kit. Libraries were constructed in a second round of multiplex PCR, after which size selection and purification were performed. Paired-end sequencing of the libraries was performed with 100 bp reads on an Illumina HiSeq2000. In the original analysis: SOAPnuke was used to process the raw data, throwing out any read that contained adapters or uncalled bases, had a mean Phred below 15, or lacked an exact constant-primer or identifier match. COPE v1.2.5 was used to merge the high-quality paired reads, and each unique nucleotide sequence was defined as a clonotype. MiTCR v1.1 was used to align the clonotypes against IMGT TRBV, TRBD and TRBJ reference segments. Only V-J combinations with frequency above 0.0001, covering 98% to 99.2% of repertoires, were analysed. The TCS score was defined as F50 (clonal expansion) divided by E x V (chaos), with BLOSUM62-based TCRdist calculated between CDR3 peptides within each V-J. Welch's t-statistics and random forest reduced 500 to 550 V-J features to 10 to 15, which were used in a naive Bayes classifier (R e1071). TCRdb applied fastp at Q25 and MiXCR to the public reads, then kept only in-frame beta chains. All rows with the same CDR3 protein become a single entry with the most common DNA and genes. None of the V and J calls come from the authors' own analysis; TCRdb made them. For this sample the table gives 600,000 to 650,000 distinct CDR3 sequences, of which roughly 20% were detected only once. 34% of the sample belongs to the ten largest clones.

Recombination linked TRBV4-1 to TRBJ2-1; TRBD2 is a weak D gene call, 6 bases matching. This TCR was sampled from a man aged 30 to 39 with Graves' ophthalmopathy. Sequencing input: blood. The CDR3 region has the sequence CASSHPREMGEQFF. The nucleotide sequence reads as follows: TGCGCCAGCAGCCATCCTCGGGAGATGGGTGAGCAGTTCTTC.